Listed below are T cell receptor beta chains from one sample, sequenced in a study of control samples from healthy donors and cancer patients. The assay was immunoSEQ multiplex PCR, and TCRdb's table has in-frame clones only and misses some. The table has 55,000 to 80,000 clones, roughly 89% seen once. Sequencing was carried out using PBMCs. The receptors come from a man aged 55 to 69 with colorectal cancer. The CDR3 runs from the conserved cysteine through the conserved F or W. Each record gives: D gene, V gene, J gene, clone size, CDR3 DNA, CDR3 protein. A D gene is named only where the DNA matches it firmly. Rows give clone size only sometimes, using once, few, many, or a class for an expanded clone.

>NA|TRBV6-6|TRBJ1-2|NA
TGTGCCACCTGGACAGTGGAAAACTATGGCTACACCTTC
CATWTVENYGYTF
>TRBD1|TRBV7-2|TRBJ1-5|NA
TGTGCCAGCAGTTCAACAGGGGGCGATCAGCCCCAGCATTTT
CASSSTGGDQPQHF
>NA|TRBV3-1/TRBV3-2|TRBJ1-2|NA
TGTGCCAGCAGCCAAGCCCCAGGGGACTATGGCTACACCTTC
CASSQAPGDYGYTF
>TRBD1|TRBV19|TRBJ1-2|NA
TGTGCCAGTATGGAGGGACAGGGGCTCTATGGCTACACCTTC
CASMEGQGLYGYTF
>NA|TRBV2|TRBJ2-3|NA
TGTGCCAGCAGTGAATGGCAGCCGGGGGATACGCAGTATTTT
CASSEWQPGDTQYF
>NA|TRBV23-1|TRBJ2-2|once
TGCGCCAGCAGTCATGGTGGGGACGGGGAGCTGTTTTTT
CASSHGGDGELFF
>NA|TRBV6-5|TRBJ1-2|NA
TGTGCCAGCAGTATGGGACAAAACTATGGCTACACCTTC
CASSMGQNYGYTF
>TRBD1|TRBV3-1/TRBV3-2|TRBJ1-1|NA
TGTGCCAGCAGCCAAGGGACAGGGGTGGGGGCTGAAGCTTTCTTT
CASSQGTGVGAEAFF
>NA|TRBV2|TRBJ2-2|NA
TGTGCCAGCAAGGGGAGCAGATCGAACACCGGGGAGCTGTTTTTT
CASKGSRSNTGELFF
>TRBD2|TRBV7-2|TRBJ2-1|NA
TGTGCCAGCAGCTCAGGGACTAGCGGGGGGGCCGTGGATGAGCAGTTCTTC
CASSSGTSGGAVDEQFF
>NA|TRBV27|TRBJ2-7|NA
TGTGCCAGCAGTTTATCAGAGGGAGGCTCCTTGCGAGGGGAGCAGTACTTC
CASSLSEGGSLRGEQYF
>NA|TRBV9|TRBJ1-3|NA
TGTGCCAGCAGCGTAGAGGTACAGGGAAACACCATATATTTT
CASSVEVQGNTIYF
>TRBD1|TRBV4-3|TRBJ1-1|NA
TGCGCCAGCAGCCAATCCCGAAGACAGGGTTGGACTGAAGCTTTCTTT
CASSQSRRQGWTEAFF
>TRBD2|TRBV23-1|TRBJ2-3|NA
TGCGCCAGCAGTCAATCGACTAGCGGCACAGATACGCAGTATTTT
CASSQSTSGTDTQYF
>NA|TRBV15|TRBJ1-6|NA
TGTGCCACCAGCAGAGTCTTGGGCAATAATTCACCCCTCCACTTT
CATSRVLGNNSPLHF
>TRBD2|TRBV11-2|TRBJ2-7|few
TGTGCCAGCAGCTTCGAGCGGGGGTCCTCCTACGAGCAGTACTTC
CASSFERGSSYEQYF
>TRBD1|TRBV9|TRBJ1-2|once
TGTGCCAGCAGCCCCGGGACAGGGACTAACTATGGCTACACCTTC
CASSPGTGTNYGYTF
>NA|TRBV7-3|TRBJ2-7|NA
TGTGCCAGCAGCCCTGCCGCGGGTTCTACCTACGAGCAGTACTTC
CASSPAAGSTYEQYF
>NA|TRBV30|TRBJ1-1|NA
TGTGCCTGGAGAGTGGAAAGACCGATGAACACTGAAGCTTTCTTT
CAWRVERPMNTEAFF
>NA|TRBV11-2|TRBJ1-6|NA
TGTGCCAGCAGCTTCAACAGACCCAATTCACCCCTCCACTTT
CASSFNRPNSPLHF
>NA|TRBV4-1|TRBJ2-4|NA
TGCGCCAGCAGCCAATCCCACAGTCTGGGAAACATTCAGTACTTC
CASSQSHSLGNIQYF
>TRBD2|TRBV11-3|TRBJ2-3|NA
TGTGCCAGCAGCTTGGGACTAGCGCGAAAGACAGATACGCAGTATTTT
CASSLGLARKTDTQYF